These 18 T cell receptor beta chains were all obtained from the same sample, sequenced in a study of blood T cell repertoires in COVID-19. Only in-frame clones appear in the TCRdb table, and some are missing; sequencing was by immunoSEQ multiplex PCR. Of 250,000 to 300,000 clones in the sample, about 89% were seen once. The sequenced sample consisted of peripheral blood. These receptors all stem from a woman in her thirties or forties who had recovered from COVID-19.

The chain has TRBV6-5 and TRBJ2-7, with a weak D call TRBD1 (6 bases). The CDR3 is 13 amino acids. V lost 6 bases and J lost 1, with 10 bases in between. The germline gives CDR1 MNHEY, CDR2 SVGAGI. The CDR3 protein is CASRRQGSYEQYF. The CDR3 DNA reads as TGTGCCAGCAGACGTCAGGGGTCCTACGAGCAGTACTTC.

The chain recombines TRBV5-1 with TRBJ1-2; unclear D gene. This CDR3 is 13 amino acids long. Germline V lookup: CDR1 SGHRS, CDR2 YFSETQ. Trimming stripped 4 bases from V and 7 bases from J, with 14 bases between. The CDR3 loop reads CASSPTGGSGYTF. DNA for the CDR3: TGCGCCAGCAGCCCCACGGGAGGGAGTGGCTACACCTTC. Full variable domain (rest looked up from reference TRBV5-1 and TRBJ1-2): KAGVTQTPRYLIKTRGQQVTLSCSPISGHRSVSWYQQTPGQGLQFLFEYFSETQRNKGNFPGRFSGRQFSNSRSEMNVSTLELGDSALYLCASSPTGGSGYTFGSGTRLTVV.

The chain combines TRBV2 with TRBJ1-1; D remains unclear. Between the trimmed V and J ends, which lost 7 bases and 6 bases, there was a span of 18 bases. Germline CDR1 reads SNHLY; CDR2 reads FYNNEI. This CDR3 spans 14 amino acids. The CDR3, as DNA: TGTGCCAGCACTACGACCCATCTGGGAGCTGAAGCTTTCTTT. This sequence encodes CASTTTHLGAEAFF.

The CDR3 DNA follows: TGTGCCAGTGGAGACAGGGGTGGCTTTTACAATGAGCAGTTCTTC. Protein: CASGDRGGFYNEQFF. The chain joins TRBV19 to TRBJ2-1; the match to TRBD1 covers 8 bases. V shed 8 bases and J 4 bases; nucleotides not matched to a gene: 10. This CDR3 has 15 amino acids. Per the germline V gene, CDR1 is LNHDA and CDR2 is SQIVND (reference sequence). The whole variable domain, filled in from reference TRBV19 and TRBJ2-1, reads DGGITQSPKYLFRKEGQNVTLSCEQNLNHDAMYWYRQDPGQGLRLIYYSQIVNDFQKGDIAEGYSVSREKKESFPLTVTSAQKNPTAFYLCASGDRGGFYNEQFFGPGTRLTVL.

V usage is TRBV7-2 and J usage is TRBJ2-1; maybe TRBD2 (5 bases). CDR1 and CDR2 from the germline V gene are SGHTA and FQGNSA. Trimming pared 5 bases from V and 12 bases from J, leaving 23 bases between. The CDR3 consists of 15 residues. CDR3 sequence reads: CASSPKSGGGGLQFF. DNA for the CDR3: TGTGCCAGCAGCCCCAAAAGTGGAGGCGGCGGGCTGCAGTTCTTC.

The chain employs TRBV3-1 (or the pseudogene TRBV3-2) and TRBJ2-7; 9 positions match TRBD1. The CDR3 is 17 residues long. The V gene end was trimmed by 0 bases and the J gene end by 1 base; junction bases not matched to a gene: 7. Germline loops: CDR1 LGHDT, CDR2 YNNKEL (reference sequence). The CDR3: CASSQDRGQGPSYEQYF. Here the CDR3 DNA reads TGTGCCAGCAGCCAAGATCGTGGACAGGGGCCTTCCTACGAGCAGTACTTC.

The chain employs TRBV6-1 and TRBJ1-1, with TRBD1 matching 7 bases. The CDR3 runs to 12 residues. Trimming removed 2 bases from V and 6 bases from J; junction bases left unmatched: 0. Germline CDR1 and CDR2: MNHNS and SASEGT. CDR3 region: CASSERGPEAFF. In nucleotides, the CDR3 is TGTGCCAGCAGTGAAAGGGGGCCTGAAGCTTTCTTT.

J is TRBJ1-5 and V is TRBV18, with 8 bases fitting TRBD1. This CDR3 is 16 amino acids long. The V gene end was trimmed by 3 bases and the J gene end by 4 bases; junction bases not matched to a gene: 8. Germline loops: CDR1 KGHSH, CDR2 LQKENI. CDR3 sequence: CASSPYLTGVNQPQHF. The CDR3 DNA follows: TGTGCCAGCTCACCCTACTTGACAGGGGTTAATCAGCCCCAGCATTTT.

This clone was detected only once. This chain joins TRBV5-4 and TRBJ2-3; 9 bases are shared with TRBD2. Germline values: CDR1 SGHNT, CDR2 YYREEE (reference sequence). V gave up 2 bases and J gave up 4 bases; unmatched junction bases: 5. This CDR3 region has 15 residues. The CDR3 DNA sequence: TGTGCCAGCAGCTTTAGGCTAGCGGGGCCAGATACGCAGTATTTT. This gives the protein CASSFRLAGPDTQYF.

DNA of the CDR3: TGTGCCAGCAGCTTAGCGGGGGGGCTCGGGAGCAATCAGCCCCAGCATTTT. Translation gives CASSLAGGLGSNQPQHF. The chain carries TRBV7-8 and TRBJ1-5; possible D gene TRBD1, 6 bases. Trimming left V 0 bases short and J 1 base short, with 13 bases between. Per germline, CDR1 SGHVS and CDR2 FQNEAQ. The CDR3 spans 17 residues. The variable domain in full, completed from reference TRBV7-8 and TRBJ1-5, reads GAGVSQSPRYKVAKRGQDVALRCDPISGHVSLFWYQQALGQGPEFLTYFQNEAQLDKSGLPSDRFFAERPEGSVSTLKIQRTQQEDSAVYLCASSLAGGLGSNQPQHFGDGTRLSIL.

This clone was seen only once. This chain joins TRBV7-8 and TRBJ2-7; weak D call: TRBD2 (7 bases). The CDR3 runs to 15 residues. CDR1 and CDR2 (germline): SGHVS, FQNEAQ. Trimming cost V 1 base and J 3 bases, with 13 bases left between them. The CDR3 loop is CASSLERGARYEQYF. The CDR3 region has the DNA TGTGCCAGCAGCTTAGAACGGGGGGCCCGCTACGAGCAGTACTTC.

The V and J genes are TRBV27 and TRBJ2-3; 9 bases agree with TRBD1. CDR3 length: 14 residues. Germline V lookup: CDR1 MNHEY, CDR2 SMNVEV (reference sequence). Losses at the gene ends were 3 bases for V and 4 bases for J; bases not matched to a gene: 2. The CDR3 region is CASSFGDRADTQYF. For the CDR3, the DNA is TGTGCCAGCAGTTTCGGGGACAGGGCAGATACGCAGTATTTT.

The chain couples TRBV10-1 to TRBJ1-5; D may be TRBD2 (5 bases). The J call is doubtful: the DNA matches TRBJ2-3 better. Per germline, CDR1 WNHNN and CDR2 SYGVQD (reference sequence). CDR3 length equals 13 residues. The CDR3 coding sequence is TGCGCCAGCAGTGAGTATCGGGATCAGCCCCAGTATTTT. Protein sequence: CASSEYRDQPQYF.

This chain joins TRBV2 and TRBJ1-6; D possibly corresponds to TRBD1 (6 bases). V lost 2 bases, J lost 4 bases, and 12 bases lay in between. Germline values: CDR1 SNHLY, CDR2 FYNNEI. The CDR3 consists of 16 residues. CDR3: CASSERDRPYNSPLHF. Written as DNA, the CDR3 is TGTGCCAGCAGTGAACGTGACAGGCCATATAATTCACCCCTCCACTTT. Together with reference TRBV2 and TRBJ1-6, the CDR3 gives the full variable domain: EPEVTQTPSHQVTQMGQEVILRCVPISNHLYFYWYRQILGQKVEFLVSFYNNEISEKSEIFDDQFSVERPDGSNFTLKIRSTKLEDSAMYFCASSERDRPYNSPLHFGNGTRLTVT.

J is TRBJ1-2 and V is TRBV5-6, with TRBD1 matching over 7 bases. V gave up 3 bases and J gave up 5 bases; unmatched junction bases: 7. The germline V gene has CDR1 SGHDT and CDR2 YYEEEE. The CDR3 is made up of 14 amino acids. The CDR3 region is CASSSTGSVYGYTF. The CDR3 DNA reads TGTGCCAGCAGCTCGACAGGGAGTGTATATGGCTACACCTTC.

This chain joins TRBV19 and TRBJ2-1, with a weak D call TRBD2 (7 bases). Germline V lookup: CDR1 LNHDA, CDR2 SQIVND (reference sequence). The CDR3 is 15 amino acids. Deletions cut 4 bases from V and 6 bases from J, with 16 bases between. CDR3 DNA: TGTGCCAGTAGTAAGGGGGGGAGCTCACGCAATGAGCAGTTCTTC. Translation: CASSKGGSSRNEQFF.

The chain links TRBV19 to TRBJ2-1; unclear D gene. V lost 7 bases, J lost 2 bases, and 18 bases lay in between. CDR3 size: 16 residues. The germline gives CDR1 LNHDA, CDR2 SQIVND (reference sequence). CDR3 sequence: CASIQKWRLTYNEQFF. DNA of the CDR3: TGTGCCAGTATCCAAAAATGGCGACTTACCTACAATGAGCAGTTCTTC.

The chain recombines TRBV2 with TRBJ1-2, with D possibly matching TRBD1 (5 bases). Trimming removed 7 bases at V and 6 bases at J, with 12 bases between. Germline values: CDR1 SNHLY, CDR2 FYNNEI. The CDR3 is 12 residues long. The chain's CDR3 is CASTAGGDGYTF. Written as DNA, the CDR3 is TGTGCCAGCACGGCTGGGGGGGATGGCTACACCTTC. The entire variable domain, with the rest obtained from reference TRBV2 and TRBJ1-2, is as follows: EPEVTQTPSHQVTQMGQEVILRCVPISNHLYFYWYRQILGQKVEFLVSFYNNEISEKSEIFDDQFSVERPDGSNFTLKIRSTKLEDSAMYFCASTAGGDGYTFGSGTRLTVV.